The present T cell receptor (beta chain) was sequenced within a study of T cell changes during pregnancy in multiple sclerosis. The CDR3 contains 18 residues. The germline V gene has CDR1 MDHEN and CDR2 SYDVKM. Trimming took off 5 bases at V and 5 bases at J, with 27 bases between the two ends. The protocol was immunoSEQ multiplex PCR, while the TCRdb copy is restricted to in-frame clones and leaves out a portion. The sample records 65,000 to 80,000 clones, about 92% being singletons. The sequencing used CD4+ T cells from peripheral blood mononuclear cells, collected before pregnancy. The J gene is TRBJ1-1, the V gene TRBV28; D is possibly TRBD1 (6 bases). This TCR was recovered from a female donor with multiple sclerosis, enrolled in a pregnancy study. CDR3 sequence reads: CASSLDPALGGGKTEAFF. CDR3 nucleotides: TGTGCCAGCAGTCTGGATCCTGCTCTGGGAGGGGGTAAAACTGAAGCTTTCTTT.